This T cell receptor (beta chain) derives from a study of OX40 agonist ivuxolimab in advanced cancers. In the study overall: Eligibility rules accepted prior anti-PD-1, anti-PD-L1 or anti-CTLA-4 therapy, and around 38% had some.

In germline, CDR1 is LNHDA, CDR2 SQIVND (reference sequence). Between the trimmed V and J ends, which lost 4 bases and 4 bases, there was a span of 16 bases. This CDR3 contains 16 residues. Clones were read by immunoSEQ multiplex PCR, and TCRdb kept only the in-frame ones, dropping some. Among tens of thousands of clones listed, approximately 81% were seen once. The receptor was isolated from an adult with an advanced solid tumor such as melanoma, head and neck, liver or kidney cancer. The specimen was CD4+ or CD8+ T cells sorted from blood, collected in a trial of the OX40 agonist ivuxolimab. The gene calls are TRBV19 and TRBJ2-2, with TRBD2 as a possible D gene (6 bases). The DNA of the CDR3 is TGTGCCAGTAGTACAAGCGCGGGACTGTCCACCGGGGAGCTGTTTTTT. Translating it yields CASSTSAGLSTGELFF.